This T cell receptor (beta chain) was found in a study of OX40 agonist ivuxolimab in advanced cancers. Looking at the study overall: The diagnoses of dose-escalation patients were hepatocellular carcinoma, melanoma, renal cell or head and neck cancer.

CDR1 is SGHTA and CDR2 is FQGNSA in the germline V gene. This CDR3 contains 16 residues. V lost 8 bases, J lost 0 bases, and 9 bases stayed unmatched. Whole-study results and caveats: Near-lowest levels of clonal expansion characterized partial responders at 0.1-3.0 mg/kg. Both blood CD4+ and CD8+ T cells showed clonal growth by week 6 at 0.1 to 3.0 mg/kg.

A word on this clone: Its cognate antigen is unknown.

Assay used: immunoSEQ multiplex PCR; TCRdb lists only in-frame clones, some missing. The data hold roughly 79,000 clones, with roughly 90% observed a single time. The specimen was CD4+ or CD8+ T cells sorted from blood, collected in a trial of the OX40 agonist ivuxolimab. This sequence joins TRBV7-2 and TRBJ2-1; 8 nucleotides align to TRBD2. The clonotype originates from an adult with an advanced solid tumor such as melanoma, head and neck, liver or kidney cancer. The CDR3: CASVLGLAGSYNEQFF. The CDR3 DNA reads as TGTGCCAGCGTCCTCGGGCTAGCGGGCTCCTACAATGAGCAGTTCTTC. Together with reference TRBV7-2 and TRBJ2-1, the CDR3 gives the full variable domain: GAGVSQSPSNKVTEKGKDVELRCDPISGHTALYWYRQSLGQGLEFLIYFQGNSAPDKSGLPSDRFSAERTGGSVSTLTIQRTQQEDSAVYLCASVLGLAGSYNEQFFGPGTRLTVL.